These T cell receptor beta chains were read from a single sample in a study of T-cell reconstitution after alpha-beta-depleted transplantation in children. Each CDR3 protein gets one entry after TCRdb re-called the PCR reads with MiXCR. Of about 260,000 distinct CDR3 sequences in the sample, 8.2% are singletons; the top ten hold 6% to 7%. The specimen comprised PBMCs, mostly from graft donor cells, sampled 180 days after TCRalphabeta/CD19-depleted stem cell transplant. These receptors all come from a male patient between 10 and 17 years old who had a stem cell transplant for acute lymphoblastic leukemia, so the T cells may come from the graft donor. Each CDR3 is given with its conserved first and last residue. D genes are given only for firm matches. The size of a clone is reported for some rows only, either as once, few or many, or as a class for expanded clones.

TRBV10-3	TRBJ2-7	.	15	many	TGTGCCATCAGTGAGGCGACAGGCTATGGGGACGAGCAGTACTTC	CAISEATGYGDEQYF
TRBV9	TRBJ1-2	.	13	many	TGTGCCAGCGGGACACCGGGGAACTATGGCTACACCTTC	CASGTPGNYGYTF
TRBV12-3/TRBV12-4	TRBJ2-7	.	14	many	TGTGCCAGCGCAGAAGGACAGTTCTCCTACGAGCAGTACTTC	CASAEGQFSYEQYF
TRBV5-1	TRBJ2-1	TRBD2	16	many	TGCGCCAGCAGTTCAACCGGGACTAGCAAAGTTGGTGAGCAGTTCTTC	CASSSTGTSKVGEQFF
TRBV7-6	TRBJ2-5	TRBD1	17	many	TGTGCCAGCAGCCGACCGGACAGGGAGAGGCATGTTGAGACCCAGTACTTC	CASSRPDRERHVETQYF
TRBV6-1	TRBJ1-1	.	16	.	TGTGCCAGCAGTCAAAGAGGGGGGACGCAGAACACTGAAGCTTTCTTT	CASSQRGGTQNTEAFF
TRBV20-1	TRBJ1-5	TRBD1	13	many	TGCAGTGCTGGGACAGGGGATAATCAGCCCCAGCATTTT	CSAGTGDNQPQHF
TRBV6-2/TRBV6-3	TRBJ1-5	.	15	.	TGTGCCAGCAGTTATGGGCAGGAGGGCAATCAGCCCCAGCATTTT	CASSYGQEGNQPQHF
TRBV5-1	TRBJ2-7	.	14	many	TGCGCCAGCAGCTTGACAGGGCTAAACTACGAGCAGTACTTC	CASSLTGLNYEQYF
TRBV20-1	TRBJ2-1	TRBD2	17	many	TGCAGTGCTAGTATTTTAGCGGGAGGCGTCTCCTACAATGAGCAGTTCTTC	CSASILAGGVSYNEQFF
TRBV12-3/TRBV12-4	TRBJ1-6	.	14	many	TGTGCCAGCAGTTTGGCCCACCAAAATTCACCCCTCCACTTT	CASSLAHQNSPLHF
TRBV28	TRBJ2-4	.	14	many	TGTGCCAGCAGTTTGCGGGCCTCCGGGCGCATTCAGTACTTC	CASSLRASGRIQYF
TRBV12-3/TRBV12-4	TRBJ1-1	.	12	many	TGTGCCAGCAGGATGGGGAACACTGAAGCTTTCTTT	CASRMGNTEAFF
TRBV5-1	TRBJ2-3	.	14	many	TGCGCCAGCAGCTTGGAGAAGCACAGTGATACGCAGTATTTT	CASSLEKHSDTQYF
TRBV4-3	TRBJ1-1	.	15	many	TGCGCCAGCAGCCTCCTGGGCAGGCAGAACACTGAAGCTTTCTTT	CASSLLGRQNTEAFF
TRBV4-3	TRBJ2-7	TRBD1	16	few	TGCGCCAGCAGCCAAGCCCCGACAGGGGGGTACTACGAGCAGTACTTC	CASSQAPTGGYYEQYF
TRBV10-2	TRBJ2-1	.	15	many	TGCGCCAGCACGGACCCGGTACCCTCCTACAATGAGCAGTTCTTC	CASTDPVPSYNEQFF
TRBV5-1	TRBJ1-1	.	13	many	TGCGCCAGCAGCTTAAACGGACAGACTGAAGCTTTCTTT	CASSLNGQTEAFF
TRBV11-1	TRBJ2-7	TRBD1	15	many	TGTGCCAGCAGCTCCTCGGACAGGGGAGACTACGAGCAGTACTTC	CASSSSDRGDYEQYF
TRBV29-1	TRBJ1-4	.	13	.	TGCAGCGTTGGTAGGATGGGTGGTGAAAAACTGTTTTTT	CSVGRMGGEKLFF
TRBV5-1	TRBJ1-2	TRBD1	12	many	TGCGCCAGCAGCGCAGGACAGGAGGGCTACACCTTC	CASSAGQEGYTF
TRBV5-4	TRBJ2-7	.	16	many	TGTGCCAGCAGCTTGGATGGACAGTGGCCCTCCTACGAGCAGTACTTC	CASSLDGQWPSYEQYF
TRBV29-1	TRBJ1-5	TRBD1	16	many	TGCAGCGTTGTGGTAGGGGCAGGGGGCATTAATCAGCCCCAGCATTTT	CSVVVGAGGINQPQHF
TRBV3-1	TRBJ1-3	.	15	many	TGTGCCAGCAGCCCGCGGAGCATCTCTGGAAACACCATATATTTT	CASSPRSISGNTIYF
TRBV18	TRBJ2-5	TRBD2	14	many	TGTGCCAGCTCACCGCCTAGCGGGAGAGAGACCCAGTACTTC	CASSPPSGRETQYF
TRBV4-1	TRBJ2-3	TRBD2	15	.	TGCGCCAGCAGCCAAGTAGCGGGGGTCGGGGATACGCAGTATTTT	CASSQVAGVGDTQYF
TRBV11-2	TRBJ1-1	.	14	.	TGTGCCAGCAGCTTAGCGGCCAAATCGGCTGAAGCTTTCTTT	CASSLAAKSAEAFF
TRBV20-1	TRBJ1-5	TRBD1	12	many	TGCAGTGCTTGGACAGGGGGGCAGCCCCAGCATTTT	CSAWTGGQPQHF
TRBV20-1	TRBJ1-4	TRBD1	13	few	TGCAGTGCTCTAGGACAGGGGGCGCATAAACTGTTTTTT	CSALGQGAHKLFF
TRBV18	TRBJ2-5	.	15	many	TGTGCCAGCTCACCACGAGGGGGTTTTCAAGAGACCCAGTACTTC	CASSPRGGFQETQYF
TRBV12-3/TRBV12-4	TRBJ2-5	.	14	many	TGTGCCAGCAGTTTCCGGGACCCCCAAGAGACCCAGTACTTC	CASSFRDPQETQYF
TRBV30	TRBJ2-3	.	17	.	TGTGCCTGGAGTGAGGACCTCGCCCCGCACTGCACAGATACGCAGTATTTT	CAWSEDLAPHCTDTQYF
TRBV10-3	TRBJ1-5	.	14	many	TGTGCCATCAGTGAGTGGCAGGACAATCAGCCCCAGCATTTT	CAISEWQDNQPQHF
TRBV9	TRBJ2-3	TRBD2	13	.	TGTGCCAGCGCGACTAGCCGGAAAGATACGCAGTATTTT	CASATSRKDTQYF
TRBV5-1	TRBJ1-6	TRBD1	15	many	TGCGCCAGCAGCGACGGGACAGGCCTCTTTTCACCCCTCCACTTT	CASSDGTGLFSPLHF
TRBV12-3/TRBV12-4	TRBJ2-7	.	11	many	TGTGCCAGCAGCACGGGGAAACGGCAGTACTTC	CASSTGKRQYF
TRBV25-1	TRBJ2-5	.	11	many	TGTGCCAGCAGTGATTGGGAGACCCAGTACTTC	CASSDWETQYF
TRBV3-1	TRBJ2-1	TRBD2	17	many	TGTGCCAGCAGTCACACCGACCGGACTAGCGGAGACAATGAGCAGTTCTTC	CASSHTDRTSGDNEQFF
TRBV4-2	TRBJ2-7	.	16	.	TGTGCCAGCAGCCAAGAGGGCAGTCCTCACTCCTACGAGCAGTACTTC	CASSQEGSPHSYEQYF
TRBV10-2	TRBJ2-1	.	14	.	TGCGCCAGCAGAGACGGGCACGGGGGATATGAGCAGTTCTTC	CASRDGHGGYEQFF
TRBV18	TRBJ2-5	.	11	many	TGTGCCAGCTCACGGGAAGAGACCCAGTACTTC	CASSREETQYF
TRBV10-3	TRBJ1-1	.	13	many	TGTGCCACTACGACAGTCCCGAACACTGAAGCTTTCTTT	CATTTVPNTEAFF
TRBV5-1	TRBJ1-5	.	14	many	TGCGCCAGCAGCTTGTCGGAGGGTGATCAGCCCCAGCATTTT	CASSLSEGDQPQHF
TRBV6-2/TRBV6-3	TRBJ2-1	TRBD1	17	many	TGTGCCAGCAGTTACATAACGGGGACAGACCAGTACAATGAGCAGTTCTTC	CASSYITGTDQYNEQFF
TRBV3-1	TRBJ1-5	.	13	many	TGTGCCAGCAGCCAACCTGGGGGTCAGCCCCAGCATTTT	CASSQPGGQPQHF
TRBV5-8	TRBJ2-3	.	13	.	TGTGCCAGCAGCCCCTGGGTTTTCTCCTCGGGGTATTTT	CASSPWVFSSGYF